This section outlines one T cell receptor beta chain sequence together with its context. A few counts support this clone. The clone's antigen remains unknown. Base quality data are lacking; no much larger clone is found one base away. Regulatory T cells were sorted as cells that were CD4+CD25hiCD127low/negative. APECED syndrome was present in the AIRE-deficient patients. Sorting of Tconv and Treg cells intended for TCRbeta sequencing was performed on a FACSAria flow cytometer. Sorted cells were collected in 5-ml round-bottom polystyrene tubes, and dry cell pellets were stored frozen at -80 degrees C prior to sequencing. The immunoSEQ platform was used to sequence the TCRbeta chain. In the original analysis: Roughly 5.7x10^4 distinct TCRbeta sequences from patients and 9.56x10^4 from healthy donors were obtained from pooled Treg repertoires. Public Treg TCRbeta sequences were defined as those shared by two or more individuals and were then searched for in Tconv repertoires. Differences between groups were assessed using Mann-Whitney U tests with Bonferroni-Dunn correction in GraphPad Prism 7.03. The clones in this table, taken by TCRdb from immuneACCESS, are in-frame only. Not every clone is retained; where verified, under half of the shortfall comes from an unresolved V gene, and the cause of the rest is unknown. That table supplies the V and J calls and clone size; D and trimming were determined from the DNA. The sample profile shows around 3,000 clones; 60% to 85% of them were found once. The ten largest make up around 3.4% of the sample.

This sample was taken from a study of B cell selection in AIRE deficiency (dated by TCRdb to between 2018 and 2020). Regarding the study in general: A comparison of TCRbeta repertoires of sorted blood CD4+ conventional T cells and regulatory T cells was made between AIRE-deficient patients and healthy controls. The TCR-sequenced cohort comprised roughly five AIRE-deficient APECED patients and roughly five healthy control donors. Overall study results and their limits: TCRBV gene usage, CDR3 length and TCR diversity in Tconv and Treg cells from AIRE-deficient patients were found to be similar to those in cells from healthy donors. Among over 3,000 shared Treg TCRbeta sequences, approximately 30% were found to be shared only among healthy donors and around 9.7% only among patients, suggesting that Treg selection is less efficient in the absence of AIRE. About 30.6% of the Treg TCRbeta sequences shared among healthy donors were detected in patient Tconv cells, suggesting that Treg-biased clones are diverted into the Tconv compartment. CDR3s were shorter in shared Treg sequences, reflecting a bias toward rearrangements that have few non-templated nucleotide insertions. Only TCRbeta chains were sequenced; about 40% of shared healthy-donor Treg sequences also occurred in healthy Tconv, possibly because of differing TCRalpha chains.

V is trimmed back by 0 bases and J by 5 bases, and the junction contains 4 bases that no gene match accounts for. Counted from cysteine to phenylalanine, this CDR3 has 15 amino acids. Here the CDR3 DNA is all that survives: 45 bases in frame from base 1. CDR1 and CDR2, per the germline V gene (reference sequence), are LNHNV and YYDKDF. The chain joins TRBV15 to TRBJ1-5; 7 central bases correspond to TRBD1. The sample taken for sequencing was Tregs sorted from PBMCs. This sequence was found in a human donor with AIRE deficiency. The CDR3 reads as follows: CATSRDRDSDQPQHF. The DNA sequence is TGTGCCACCAGCAGAGACCGGGACAGCGATCAGCCCCAGCATTTT.